This T cell receptor (beta chain) was sequenced in a study of blood T cell repertoires in COVID-19. For the study at large: There were acute and convalescent COVID-19 samples, and they came from the United States, Italy and Spain.

The germline V gene encodes CDR1 MNHEY and CDR2 SMNVEV (reference sequence). The CDR3 covers 15 residues. V was shortened by 2 bases and J by 0 bases, with 7 bases between the two germline ends. Profiled with immunoSEQ multiplex PCR; TCRdb holds only in-frame clones, not every one. The sample contains 100,000 to 150,000 clones, roughly 91% of which appear only once. This chain connects TRBV27 to TRBJ2-2; D is ambiguous. The TCR sequence derives from a human donor in a cohort sampled during active COVID-19. Source material: peripheral blood. CDR3 bases: TGTGCCAGCAGTTTAGGCAGTCCGAACACCGGGGAGCTGTTTTTT. Its translation is CASSLGSPNTGELFF.